The TCR beta chain described here comes from a study of cytomegalovirus exposure and HLA in healthy donors. Study findings and constraints: For presence/absence analyses, sequencing depth was assumed to be roughly uniform across donors.

PCR primers comprised 60 Vbeta and 13 Jbeta primers. Produced via immunoSEQ multiplex PCR; TCRdb's table is partial and in-frame only. This table has approximately 100,000 clones, more than 60% appearing once. The CDR3 covers 15 residues. CDR1 and CDR2 from the germline V gene are SGHRS and YFSETQ. Trimming removed 0 bases from V and 2 bases from J; junction bases left unmatched: 3. About this clone: Its specificity is unknown.

This sequence joins TRBV5-1 and TRBJ2-3; 7 bases are shared with TRBD2. Sequencing input: PBMCs. This TCR derives from a man aged 60 to 69 in good health and CMV-seropositive. CDR3 in amino acids: CASSLELAVTDTQYF. The CDR3 bases are TGCGCCAGCAGCTTGGAGCTAGCGGTCACAGATACGCAGTATTTT.